This record looks at one T cell receptor (beta chain) sequence and its context. Source study methods: Amplification with reference gene primers provided the estimates of nucleated cell counts. Profiled with immunoSEQ multiplex PCR; TCRdb holds only in-frame clones, not every one. The V and J calls and the clone size are those of that table, but D and trimming were determined from the DNA. The sample lists 110,000 or so clones; 65% to 80% were seen once. This record comes from a study of blood T cell repertoires in COVID-19. The CDR3 runs to 13 residues. CDR1 is SQVTM and CDR2 is ANQGSEA in the germline V gene. V lost 7 bases, J lost 1 base, and 13 bases lay in between.

The V gene is TRBV29-1, the J gene TRBJ1-1; no definite D call. The sample consisted of peripheral blood. This TCR was recovered from a man between 70 and 80 years old with acute or convalescent COVID-19. CDR3 coding DNA: TGCAGCGGCCGTCTGGTAGAGAACACTGAAGCTTTCTTT. It specifies CSGRLVENTEAFF. Using reference TRBV29-1 and TRBJ1-1 for the parts outside the CDR3, the full variable domain is SAVISQKPSRDICQRGTSLTIQCQVDSQVTMMFWYRQQPGQSLTLIATANQGSEATYESGFVIDKFPISRPNLTFSTLTVSNMSPEDSSIYLCSGRLVENTEAFFGQGTRLTVV.